A single sample gave rise to the 26 T cell receptor beta chains below, sequenced in a study of CD8 T cells in ankylosing spondylitis (dated by TCRdb to the late 2010s). The paper as a whole reports these results and caveats: Blood from ankylosing spondylitis patients appeared to be characterized by a TCR beta motif composed of under 10 highly homologous amino acid variants.

These receptors are not linked to any known antigen. The library was generated by 5' RACE. The data were produced on an Illumina HiSeq 2500. TCRdb took the public reads, trimmed them with fastp at Q25, ran MiXCR for clone calling and kept in-frame beta chains. Records with the same CDR3 protein are collapsed into one entry carrying the most frequent genes and DNA. This sample has 670,000 or so distinct CDR3 sequences in its table, and around a fifth of those were observed once. Around a fifth of the sample is taken by the ten largest. The sequenced sample consisted of blood, either unsorted or a sorted T cell fraction (not recorded which). The receptor set was obtained from a male donor with ankylosing spondylitis.

In its sample, this clonotype was seen a few times. The V and J genes are TRBV29-1 and TRBJ2-7, with D perhaps being TRBD1 or TRBD2 (6 bases each). Germline V gene lookup returns CDR1 SQVTM and CDR2 ANQGSEA. The CDR3 has 14 amino acids. Deletions cut 0 bases from V and 6 bases from J, with 15 bases between. CDR3 in DNA: TGCAGCGTTGAAGAGGGGGGCGCGTATCTCGAGCAGTACTTC. It specifies CSVEEGGAYLEQYF.

This chain connects TRBV11-1 to TRBJ2-1; 10 bases are shared with TRBD2. Trimming at V came to 4 bases and at J to 9 bases, leaving 9 bases not matched to a gene. This CDR3 has 15 residues. Germline CDR1 and CDR2: SGHAT and FQDESV (reference sequence). CDR3 coding DNA: TGTGCCAGCAGCTCGCTAGCGGGGGTGCGGGTTGAGCAGTTCTTC. It translates to CASSSLAGVRVEQFF.

This sequence joins TRBV15 and TRBJ2-7; D possibly corresponds to TRBD1 (6 bases). The CDR3 is 13 residues long. The V and J ends lost 4 bases and 3 bases respectively, with 10 bases between them. Germline V gene lookup returns CDR1 LNHNV and CDR2 YYDKDF (reference sequence). DNA of the CDR3: TGTGCCACCAGCAACCCGGGACACTACGAGCAGTACTTC. The encoded protein is CATSNPGHYEQYF.

The chain recombines TRBV7-2 with TRBJ1-6, with D tentatively TRBD1 (6 bases). The CDR3 sequence is 17 residues long. Trimming took 1 base from V and 6 from J, leaving 16 bases between them. Germline CDR1 SGHTA, CDR2 FQGNSA. DNA for the CDR3: TGTGCCAGCAGCTTAGGGCGTGGGGGGCGAAGTAATTCACCCCTCCACTTT. It yields the protein CASSLGRGGRSNSPLHF.

On this clonotype: A much larger clone differs from this one at a single base, so this may be a read error. The chain employs TRBV24-1 and TRBJ2-3; D is uncertain. From germline, CDR1 is KGHDR and CDR2 SFDVKD. V was trimmed by 7 bases and J by 0 bases, leaving 1 base between them. The CDR3 is 11 residues long. CDR3 sequence (DNA): TGTGCCACCAGAAGCACAGATACGCAGTATTTT. Translating it yields CATRSTDTQYF.

CDR3 sequence reads: CASSQVRASGRKADTQYF. The CDR3 region has the DNA TGCGCCAGCAGCCAAGTTCGGGCTAGCGGGAGGAAAGCAGATACGCAGTATTTT. The chain recombines TRBV4-3 with TRBJ2-3; TRBD2 aligns across 11 bases. V lost 1 base and J lost 4; bases outside the gene matches: 10. Germline lookup yields CDR1 LGHNA and CDR2 YSLEER. There are 18 residues in the CDR3.

For the CDR3, the DNA is TGTGCCAGCAGTGAAGTCGGGGGCTACGAGCAGTACTTC. It specifies CASSEVGGYEQYF. The rearrangement links TRBV2 to TRBJ2-7; maybe TRBD2 (6 bases). With 1 base removed from V and 3 bases from J, the gap between germline ends came to 7 bases. This CDR3 has 13 residues. Looked up from germline, CDR1 is SNHLY and CDR2 is FYNNEI.

This clonotype was seen more than once but under ten times. This CDR3 reads CASSYGAGGLQYF. The DNA for the CDR3 is TGTGCCAGCAGTTACGGCGCGGGGGGGCTTCAGTACTTC. V usage is TRBV6-6 and J usage is TRBJ2-4, with 9 bases that match TRBD2. The CDR3 covers 13 residues. The ends lost 2 bases at V and 11 bases at J; junction bases unmatched: 4. Germline CDR1 reads MNHNY; CDR2 reads SVGAGI (reference sequence).

V gene TRBV7-2 combines with J gene TRBJ2-7; D could derive from TRBD1 or TRBD2 (5 bases each). Germline V gene sequence: CDR1 SGHTA, CDR2 FQGNSA. This CDR3 has 15 amino acids. V was pared by 1 base and J by 5 bases, with 15 bases between. CDR3 nucleotide sequence: TGTGCCAGCAGCTTAGGCGAGACAGCGGCCAACGAGCAGTACTTC. Translated, it gives CASSLGETAANEQYF.

This clonotype was seen a few times. The CDR3 bases are TGCGCCAGCAGCTTGGGGAGCGGGGGATTCTCCTACGAGCAGTACTTC. It specifies CASSLGSGGFSYEQYF. The chain has TRBV5-1 and TRBJ2-7; TRBD2 aligns across 8 bases. The V segment lost 0 bases and the J segment 0 bases; nucleotides outside the gene matches: 5. The CDR3 is made up of 16 amino acids. Germline lookup yields CDR1 SGHRS and CDR2 YFSETQ.

This chain uses TRBV29-1 with TRBJ2-5, with 13 bases fitting TRBD2. The CDR3 has 15 amino acids. After removal of 4 bases from V and 5 bases from J, the junction contained 7 bases not matched to a gene. CDR1 and CDR2 from the germline V gene are SQVTM and ANQGSEA. CDR3: CSVGGTSGVRETQYF. CDR3 coding DNA: TGCAGCGTTGGTGGGACTAGCGGGGTTCGTGAGACCCAGTACTTC.

This clonotype was picked up a small number of times. J is TRBJ1-6 and V is TRBV4-1; D unclear. The CDR3 runs to 17 residues. With 0 bases removed from V and 0 bases from J, the gap between germline ends came to 9 bases. Germline-derived CDR1 and CDR2 are MGHRA and YSYEKL. CDR3 sequence reads: CASSQEDLTSYNSPLHF. The CDR3 DNA is TGCGCCAGCAGCCAAGAGGACCTAACCTCCTATAATTCACCCCTCCACTTT.

This clonotype was observed a few times. The rearrangement joins TRBV11-2 to TRBJ1-2; D gene uncertain. Germline V gene lookup returns CDR1 SGHAT and CDR2 FQNNGV. With 3 bases removed from V and 8 bases from J, the gap between germline ends came to 10 bases. The CDR3 sequence is 12 residues long. In DNA, the CDR3 is TGTGCCAGCAGCTTGGACGTAGGGGGCTACACCTTC. Translating it yields CASSLDVGGYTF.

The genes are TRBV7-9 and TRBJ2-5; D unresolved. The CDR3 runs 11 residues. V was pared by 10 bases and J by 0 bases, with 6 bases between. CDR1 is SEHNR and CDR2 is FQNEAQ in the germline V gene (reference sequence). The CDR3 DNA reads as TGTGCCATCCAGGACCAAGAGACCCAGTACTTC. This gives the protein CAIQDQETQYF.

The chain couples TRBV3-1 to TRBJ2-3, with D possibly TRBD2 on 5 matching bases. With 2 bases removed from V and 7 bases from J, the gap between germline ends came to 10 bases. The CDR3 sequence is 13 residues long. Germline CDR1 LGHDT, CDR2 YNNKEL (reference sequence). The CDR3 nucleotides read TGTGCCAGCAGCCAAACCGCGGGTTATACGCAGTATTTT. It specifies CASSQTAGYTQYF.

This chain joins TRBV6-1 and TRBJ1-6; D may be TRBD1 (5 bases). Germline lookup yields CDR1 MNHNS and CDR2 SASEGT. V dropped 4 bases and J dropped 9 bases, with 10 bases sitting between them. CDR3 length equals 13 residues. The CDR3 DNA sequence: TGTGCCAGCAGTGTGGGGGGAGGTTCACCCCTCCACTTT. Amino acid sequence: CASSVGGGSPLHF.

This clonotype has a count of ten or more. This chain links TRBV12-3 or TRBV12-4 with TRBJ2-7, with 10 bases that match TRBD1. Unmatched junction bases numbered 7, after V lost 7 bases and J lost 4 bases. CDR3 size: 14 residues. The CDR3 here is CASTPGTGAYEQYF. The CDR3 region has the DNA TGTGCCAGCACGCCCGGGACAGGGGCATACGAGCAGTACTTC.

The V call is TRBV20-1, the J call TRBJ2-7; possible D gene TRBD2, 5 bases. CDR3 size: 12 residues. Per the germline V gene, CDR1 is DFQATT and CDR2 is SNEGSKA (reference sequence). V was cut by 3 bases and J by 2 bases, with 8 bases left in between. DNA of the CDR3: TGCAGTGCTAGCAGGAGGACCTACGAGCAGTACTTC. It yields the protein CSASRRTYEQYF.

This clonotype was recorded a few times. The rearrangement links TRBV5-1 to TRBJ2-2; a possible D gene is TRBD2 (6 bases). Germline CDR1 reads SGHRS; CDR2 reads YFSETQ. The CDR3 has 16 residues. V dropped 4 bases and J dropped 3 bases, with 16 bases sitting between them. This CDR3 reads CASSQRAREYTGELFF. The CDR3 nucleotides are TGCGCCAGCAGCCAGCGGGCCAGGGAATACACCGGGGAGCTGTTTTTT.

This clonotype was counted between two and nine times. V is TRBV6-5 and J is TRBJ1-3; no clear D gene. The V and J ends lost 0 bases and 0 bases respectively, with 9 bases between them. The length of the CDR3 is 16 residues. Looked up from germline, CDR1 is MNHEY and CDR2 is SVGAGI. The CDR3 loop reads CASSYSISGSGNTIYF. For the CDR3, the DNA is TGTGCCAGCAGTTACTCGATTTCAGGCTCTGGAAACACCATATATTTT.

This clonotype was picked up a small number of times. The V and J genes are TRBV7-2 and TRBJ2-7; a possible D gene is TRBD1 (5 bases). V lost 1 base to trimming and J lost 6 bases, with 7 bases between them. The CDR3 covers 12 residues. Germline CDR1 is SGHTA and CDR2 is FQGNSA. The CDR3 nucleotides are TGTGCCAGCAGCTTAGACAGGTTCGAGCAGTACTTC. Residues: CASSLDRFEQYF.

The genes are TRBV27 and TRBJ1-6; D unresolved. The CDR3 covers 14 residues. CDR1 and CDR2 from the germline V gene are MNHEY and SMNVEV (reference sequence). Trimming shortened V by 8 bases and J by 5 bases, and 13 bases separated the two germline ends. This CDR3 is CASWTLLNNSPLHF. Here the CDR3 DNA reads TGTGCCAGCTGGACCCTTTTAAATAATTCACCCCTCCACTTT.

This rearrangement joins TRBV19 to TRBJ2-7; D is unclear. The CDR3 is 15 amino acids. Trimming removed 3 bases at V and 0 bases at J, with 12 bases between. CDR1 is LNHDA and CDR2 is SQIVND in the germline V gene (reference sequence). The CDR3 region has the DNA TGTGCCAGTAGTATGGGAAGAGTCCCCTCCTACGAGCAGTACTTC. Residues: CASSMGRVPSYEQYF. Full variable domain (missing parts from reference TRBV19 and TRBJ2-7): DGGITQSPKYLFRKEGQNVTLSCEQNLNHDAMYWYRQDPGQGLRLIYYSQIVNDFQKGDIAEGYSVSREKKESFPLTVTSAQKNPTAFYLCASSMGRVPSYEQYFGPGTRLTVT.

This clonotype showed up just a few times. This chain links TRBV7-8 with TRBJ1-4; 7 nucleotides agree with TRBD1. Losses at the gene ends were 11 bases for V and 7 bases for J; bases not matched to a gene: 13. CDR3 length equals 14 residues. The germline V gene has CDR1 SGHVS and CDR2 FQNEAQ. This CDR3 is CASGEGGLVEKLFF. As DNA, the CDR3 is TGTGCCTCCGGGGAAGGGGGCCTGGTTGAAAAACTGTTTTTT.

The CDR3 nucleotides read TGTGCCAGCAGCCCCCGGCCCGCGGGGGATGAGCAGTTCTTC. Residues: CASSPRPAGDEQFF. The chain links TRBV9 to TRBJ2-1, with TRBD2 matching over 7 bases. Looked up from germline, CDR1 is SGDLS and CDR2 is YYNGEE. This CDR3 is 14 amino acids long. With V trimmed by 4 bases and J by 8 bases, 9 bases remained unmatched.

V usage is TRBV25-1 and J usage is TRBJ1-3, with D perhaps TRBD1 (5 bases). This CDR3 is built from 16 residues. The V gene's germline CDR1 is MGHDK and CDR2 SYGVNS. Trimming stripped 1 base from V and 2 bases from J, with 12 bases between. The CDR3 DNA reads TGTGCCAGCAGTGAATTCGGTGGAGGGGCTGGAAACACCATATATTTT. It codes for CASSEFGGGAGNTIYF.